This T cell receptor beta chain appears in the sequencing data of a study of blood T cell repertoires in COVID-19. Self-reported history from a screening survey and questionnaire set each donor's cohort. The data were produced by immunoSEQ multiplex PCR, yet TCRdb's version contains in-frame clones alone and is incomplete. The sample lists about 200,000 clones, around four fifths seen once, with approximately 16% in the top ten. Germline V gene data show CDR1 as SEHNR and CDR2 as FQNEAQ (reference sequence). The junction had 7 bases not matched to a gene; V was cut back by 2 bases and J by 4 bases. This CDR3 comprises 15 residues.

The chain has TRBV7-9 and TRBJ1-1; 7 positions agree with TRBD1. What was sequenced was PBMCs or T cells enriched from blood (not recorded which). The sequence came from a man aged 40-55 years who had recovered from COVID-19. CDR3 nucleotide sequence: TGTGCCAGCAGCTTAACAGGGGCGAAAAGCACTGAAGCTTTCTTT. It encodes CASSLTGAKSTEAFF.